This record covers a single T cell receptor beta chain. Trimming pared 6 bases from V and 0 bases from J, leaving 8 bases between. CDR1 is LNHDA and CDR2 is SQIVND in the germline V gene (reference sequence). The CDR3 runs 13 residues. This specimen comes from a study of blood T cell repertoires in COVID-19. Study background: Sites in the United States, Italy and Spain provided acute and convalescent COVID-19 samples.

As handled by the study authors: Amplification of reference gene primers provided the estimated nucleated cell counts. The repertoire was sequenced with immunoSEQ multiplex PCR; TCRdb's copy has only in-frame clones and lacks some. The DNA gave D and trimming, while V, J and clone size come from that table. Counted here are around 470,000 clones, approximately 89% occurring once; the ten biggest clones make up around 0.92%. The receptor comes from a man between 18 and 35 years old with COVID-19, enrolled during active disease. The chain is built from TRBV19 and TRBJ1-2; D uncertain. Sequenced: peripheral blood. CDR3 region: CASSPVANYGYTF. The CDR3 DNA sequence: TGTGCCAGTAGCCCCGTTGCTAACTATGGCTACACCTTC.